The 8 T cell receptor beta chains below were found in one sample sequenced in a study of shared clonotypes between healthy human individuals. This table comes from immunoSEQ multiplex PCR, and its TCRdb copy is limited to in-frame clones, with some not included. The table has 1.5 million to 2.5 million clones, approximately 94% seen once. The naive CD8 fraction comprised CD45RO-negative cells positively selected for CCR7 and excluded terminally differentiated effector memory CD45RA+ cells. Sequenced material: naive CD8+ T cells sorted from blood. These receptors were taken from a man between 18 and 35 years old in good health.

This clone was found a few times. This sample also contains other DNA sequences that code for the same CDR3. This chain connects TRBV4-1 to TRBJ1-5, with 8 bases matching TRBD1. This CDR3 contains 14 residues. Germline CDR1 is MGHRA and CDR2 is YSYEKL. With V trimmed by 2 bases and J by 4 bases, 1 base remained unmatched. CDR3 nucleotide sequence: TGCGCCAGCAGCCAAACAGGGGGGAATCAGCCCCAGCATTTT. Amino acids: CASSQTGGNQPQHF.

About this clone: Other DNA sequences in this specimen translate into the identical CDR3. This chain links TRBV4-1 with TRBJ2-1; 12 positions agree with TRBD2. The CDR3 is 16 residues long. The junction had 2 bases not matched to a gene; V was cut back by 3 bases and J by 2 bases. CDR1 is MGHRA and CDR2 is YSYEKL in the germline V gene. CDR3 residues: CASSQRLAGAYNEQFF. DNA for the CDR3: TGCGCCAGCAGCCAGAGACTAGCGGGAGCCTACAATGAGCAGTTCTTC.

The V call is TRBV6-1, the J call TRBJ1-4; a possible D gene is TRBD1 (5 bases). This CDR3 is 14 amino acids long. Germline V CDR1 and CDR2: MNHNS, SASEGT. V shed 3 bases and J shed 3 bases, with 8 bases lying between them. In nucleotides, the CDR3 is TGTGCCAGCAGTGATCAGGGTCCTAATGAAAAACTGTTTTTT. Translation: CASSDQGPNEKLFF.

The chain uses TRBV7-2 and TRBJ2-7; D unclear. Germline V gene data show CDR1 as SGHTA and CDR2 as FQGNSA. The CDR3 extends over 13 amino acids. The V end lost 1 base, the J end lost 4 bases, and 8 bases lay between the germline ends. The CDR3 sequence: CASSLVPEYEQYF. The CDR3 DNA reads as TGTGCCAGCAGCTTAGTCCCTGAGTACGAGCAGTACTTC.

This sequence joins TRBV5-4 and TRBJ2-5; D remains ambiguous. CDR1 and CDR2 (germline): SGHNT, YYREEE (reference sequence). Trimming shortened V by 0 bases and J by 3 bases, and 9 bases separated the two germline ends. The CDR3 spans 14 residues. CDR3 bases: TGTGCCAGCAGCTTGGTGTCGGCGGAAGAGACCCAGTACTTC. This encodes CASSLVSAEETQYF.

V gene TRBV19 combines with J gene TRBJ2-7; D possibly corresponds to TRBD1 (6 bases). This CDR3 is built from 14 residues. Trimming stripped 6 bases from V and 2 bases from J, with 14 bases between. Germline loops: CDR1 LNHDA, CDR2 SQIVND (reference sequence). The CDR3 here is CASSQSGATYEQYF. The CDR3 nucleotides are TGTGCCAGTAGCCAGTCAGGGGCCACCTACGAGCAGTACTTC.

The chain recombines TRBV10-2 with TRBJ2-2; 7 bases map to TRBD2. Germline loops: CDR1 WSHSY, CDR2 SAAADI. This CDR3 spans 15 amino acids. The V and J ends lost 10 bases and 4 bases, in that order; junction bases with no gene match: 12. The CDR3 coding sequence is TGCGCCACCCTCCTGGCGGGCGGGGGCACCGGGGAGCTGTTTTTT. Protein product: CATLLAGGGTGELFF.

The chain joins TRBV5-8 to TRBJ2-7; 8 bases map to TRBD1. Unmatched junction bases numbered 5, after V lost 3 bases and J lost 3 bases. The CDR3 totals 14 residues. CDR1 is SGHTS and CDR2 is YDEGEE in the germline V gene. This chain's CDR3 is CASSSRGLVYEQYF. DNA for the CDR3: TGTGCCAGCAGCTCCAGGGGGCTCGTCTACGAGCAGTACTTC. Supplemented by reference TRBV5-8 and TRBJ2-7, the full variable domain reads EAGVTQSPTHLIKTRGQQATLRCSPISGHTSVYWYQQALGLGLQFLLWYDEGEERNRGNFPPRFSGRQFPNYSSELNVNALELEDSALYLCASSSRGLVYEQYFGPGTRLTVT.